This T cell receptor (beta chain) was retrieved from a study of T cells in Graves' hyperthyroidism and ophthalmopathy. It was uncontrolled infection, other autoimmune disease, pregnancy or lactation that excluded patients. Each diagnosis was grounded in clinical symptoms, serum thyroxine and TRAb, thyroid ultrasound, and orbital computed tomography. Overall study results and limits: Researchers report that a 13 V-J model separated ophthalmopathy from stable hyperthyroidism.

Germline-derived CDR1 and CDR2 are DFQATT and SNEGSKA (reference sequence). V was clipped by 2 bases and J by 1 base, with 17 bases between them. CDR3 length equals 17 residues. This clonotype was observed many times. Its antigen remains unidentified. TCR beta CDR3 regions were amplified from RNA. A first-round RT-PCR of the TCR CDR3 used the HTBI primer set. TCRdb re-analysed the multiplex PCR reads in MiXCR, keeping a single row per CDR3 protein. The profile covers approximately 490,000 distinct CDR3 sequences, with around a fifth appearing a single time and 49% taken by the ten largest. The receptor was isolated from a woman aged 65 to 85 with Graves' ophthalmopathy. The sequencing sample was made of blood. J is TRBJ1-4 and V is TRBV20-1; weak D call: TRBD1 (6 bases). This CDR3 reads CSARPVPGAVTNEKLFF. The DNA for the CDR3 is TGCAGTGCTAGACCCGTTCCGGGGGCGGTAACTAATGAAAAACTGTTTTTT.